This T cell receptor beta chain stems from a study of CD8+CD57+ T cells in acquired aplastic anemia. Overall study context: Sorted CD4+ and CD8+ cell DNA averaged around 3 ug.

This clonotype was detected ten times or more. Genomic DNA, serving as template, underwent TCR beta VDJ and CDR3 profiling. TCRdb re-called the reads with MiXCR, one entry per CDR3 protein. The sample yields fewer than 200,000 distinct CDR3 sequences, about 64% seen once. The sample comprised sorted CD4+, CD8+, or CD8+CD57+ T cells (not recorded which) from PBMCs. This sequence was found in a human donor in good health.

The CDR3 DNA follows: TGCGCCAGCAGCTTGGTGGACAGGTACCAAGAGACCCAGTACTTC. Translation: CASSLVDRYQETQYF. The chain combines TRBV5-1 with TRBJ2-5; 7 bases match TRBD1. V lost 0 bases and J lost 0; bases outside the gene matches: 2. Looked up from germline, CDR1 is SGHRS and CDR2 is YFSETQ. The CDR3 totals 15 residues.